A selection of T cell receptor beta chains follows, all from one sample in a study of blood T cell repertoires in COVID-19. TCRdb keeps only in-frame clones here, not all; method: immunoSEQ multiplex PCR. The sample includes about 180,000 clones, about 80% of them seen just once. Sequencing was carried out using peripheral blood. The receptor set was obtained from a man aged 70-80 years with active or convalescent COVID-19. Both conserved end residues are part of each CDR3. The D gene is left open where the match is weak. Size tells how often a clone was seen (once, few, many) or the class of an expanded clone, and some rows leave it out.

clone_size	v_call	j_call	d_call	cdr3_nt	cdr3_aa
NA	TRBV18	TRBJ1-5	NA	TGTGCCAGCTCACCCCAAATGATACAGAACAATCAGCCCCAGCATTTT	CASSPQMIQNNQPQHF
NA	TRBV6-6	TRBJ2-3	TRBD2	TGTGCCAGCAGTGGGCAAGCGGGGGAAGATACGCAGTATTTT	CASSGQAGEDTQYF
NA	TRBV5-1	TRBJ2-5	NA	TGCGCCAGCAGCCTACAGGGACCCCAAGAGACCCAGTACTTC	CASSLQGPQETQYF
NA	TRBV11-2	TRBJ2-5	TRBD2	TGTGCCAGCAGTTCTATAGCGGGGGGACAAGAGACCCAGTACTTC	CASSSIAGGQETQYF
NA	TRBV29-1	TRBJ2-1	NA	TGCAGCGTTGAATTAGCACTTGAGCAGTTCTTC	CSVELALEQFF
NA	TRBV13	TRBJ1-1	TRBD1	TGTGCCAGCAGCCCGTCGACAGGGTGGGCTGAAGCTTTCTTT	CASSPSTGWAEAFF
NA	TRBV4-2	TRBJ2-1	NA	TGTGCCAGCAGCCAAGATCTCACAGTCGGCGGGAATGAGCAGTTCTTC	CASSQDLTVGGNEQFF
NA	TRBV9	TRBJ1-4	TRBD1	TGTGCCAGCAGCGCTACAGGGGGCCCTGCTGAAAAACTGTTTTTT	CASSATGGPAEKLFF
once	TRBV5-1	TRBJ2-1	NA	TGCGCCAGCAGCTTGGTGGCAGATTACAATGAGCAGTTCTTC	CASSLVADYNEQFF
NA	TRBV3-1/TRBV3-2	TRBJ1-4	NA	TGTGCCAGCAGCCTAACTAACAGGGATAATGAAAAACTGTTTTTT	CASSLTNRDNEKLFF
NA	TRBV6-2/TRBV6-3	TRBJ2-1	TRBD2	TGTGCCAGCAGTTCTGCGGGGGTAGTTAATGAGCAGTTCTTC	CASSSAGVVNEQFF
NA	TRBV9	TRBJ2-3	NA	TGTGCCAGCAGCGCGGGATGGACGTCTAGCACAGATACGCAGTATTTT	CASSAGWTSSTDTQYF
NA	TRBV7-8	TRBJ1-4	TRBD1	TGTGCCAGCAGCTCGACCTACCGACAGGGAGGACTGTTTTTT	CASSSTYRQGGLFF
NA	TRBV5-5	TRBJ1-2	NA	TGTGCCAGCAGCGACAAGGCGGCCGACAGCGCCTATGGCTACACCTTC	CASSDKAADSAYGYTF
NA	TRBV5-4	TRBJ1-2	TRBD1	TGTGCCAGCAGCACAGGGGGCTTGGATCCCACCTTC	CASSTGGLDPTF
NA	TRBV2	TRBJ2-5	NA	TGTGCCAGCAGGGGGGAGGAAGAGACCCAGTACTTC	CASRGEEETQYF
NA	TRBV19	TRBJ2-1	TRBD2	TGTGCCAGTAGTGTGGGACTAGCGGGGGGCAGCTCCTACAATGAGCAGTTCTTC	CASSVGLAGGSSYNEQFF
once	TRBV12-2	TRBJ1-5	NA	TGTGCAAGTCGCGGGGGACAGGGGAGTCAGCCCCAGCATTTT	CASRGGQGSQPQHF
NA	TRBV4-1	TRBJ2-5	NA	TGCGCCAGCAGCTTAAGCCCGCAGGGGCAAGAGACCCAGTACTTC	CASSLSPQGQETQYF
NA	TRBV7-9	TRBJ2-5	NA	TGTGCCAGCAGCTCACGGGGGCAAGAGACCCAGTACTTC	CASSSRGQETQYF
NA	TRBV7-3	TRBJ2-3	NA	TGTGCCAGCAGCGCCCGTATGAGGCCAGATACGCAGTATTTT	CASSARMRPDTQYF
once	TRBV30	TRBJ1-1	NA	TGTGCCTGGAGTAAATTACAAGGAGAAGCTGAAGCTTTCTTT	CAWSKLQGEAEAFF
once	TRBV6-5	TRBJ1-2	NA	TGTGCCAGCAGTTACGCGTTAGGGGATAGCTATGGCTACACCTTC	CASSYALGDSYGYTF
NA	TRBV27	TRBJ2-7	TRBD1	TGTGCCAGCAGTAGCGGACAGGCTCTCTACGAGCAGTACTTC	CASSSGQALYEQYF